This TCR beta chain was captured by sequencing in a study of cytomegalovirus exposure and HLA in healthy donors. Findings and caveats of the study: Associated with cytomegalovirus, according to the listing, were about 160 TCR beta chains. Presence/absence analyses assumed roughly uniform sequencing depth across donors. An analysis that came later showed most CMV-associated TCR beta chains appearing HLA-restricted.

A few counts support this clone. As yet, its antigen is unknown. CDR1 is MGHRA and CDR2 is YSYEKL in the germline V gene. The CDR3 runs 17 residues. V shed 3 bases, J shed 4 bases, and the junction held 9 bases outside the gene matches. Researchers ran the PCR with 60 Vbeta and 13 Jbeta primers. Data came from immunoSEQ multiplex PCR; TCRdb stores just in-frame clones and leaves some out. Of 300,000 or so clones in the sample, approximately 84% are singletons; the top ten hold 1.5% to 2.5%. Nominally healthy donors provided the samples, though records likely missed some immune exposures. This chain links TRBV4-1 with TRBJ2-1; 10 bases align to TRBD2. The specimen sequenced was PBMCs. The origin of this receptor is a woman in her forties in good health and CMV-seropositive. This CDR3 reads CASSQDPGTSDYNEQFF. CDR3 bases: TGCGCCAGCAGCCAGGACCCCGGGACTAGCGATTACAATGAGCAGTTCTTC.